This TCR beta chain was profiled in a study of T cells in Graves' hyperthyroidism and ophthalmopathy. This clonotype appeared a few times. Amplified regions were TCR beta CDR3 sequences from RNA transcripts. TCR CDR3 underwent first-round RT-PCR with the HTBI primer set. TCRdb re-called the multiplex PCR reads through MiXCR, storing one row per CDR3 protein. The sample includes around 200,000 distinct CDR3 sequences, 17% of them seen just once. CDR3 length equals 12 residues. Per the germline V gene, CDR1 is MNHNS and CDR2 is SASEGT. V was clipped by 8 bases and J by 4 bases, with 11 bases between them.

The source is a woman in her fifties or sixties with Graves' hyperthyroidism. Material for sequencing was blood. The chain carries TRBV6-1 and TRBJ1-1, with D uncertain. CDR3 in amino acids: CASLGFSTEAFF. DNA of the CDR3: TGTGCCAGCTTAGGGTTTTCCACTGAAGCTTTCTTT.